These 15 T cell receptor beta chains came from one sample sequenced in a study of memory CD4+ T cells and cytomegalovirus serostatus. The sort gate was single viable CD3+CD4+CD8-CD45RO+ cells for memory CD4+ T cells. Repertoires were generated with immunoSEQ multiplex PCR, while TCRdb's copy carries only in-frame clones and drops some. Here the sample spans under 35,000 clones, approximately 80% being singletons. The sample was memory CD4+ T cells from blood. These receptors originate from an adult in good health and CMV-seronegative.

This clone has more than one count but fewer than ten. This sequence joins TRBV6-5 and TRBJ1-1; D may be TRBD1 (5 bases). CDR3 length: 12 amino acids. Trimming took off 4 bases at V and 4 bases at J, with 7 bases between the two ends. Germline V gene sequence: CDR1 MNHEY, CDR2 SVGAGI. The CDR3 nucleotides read TGTGCCAGCAGTTGGAGGGGCACTGAAGCTTTCTTT. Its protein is CASSWRGTEAFF.

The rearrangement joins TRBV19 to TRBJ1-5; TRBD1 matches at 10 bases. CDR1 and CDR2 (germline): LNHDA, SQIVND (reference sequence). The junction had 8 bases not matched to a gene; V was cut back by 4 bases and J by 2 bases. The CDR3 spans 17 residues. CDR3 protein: CASSTGQGGSRNQPQHF. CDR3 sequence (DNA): TGTGCCAGTAGTACAGGACAGGGGGGTTCACGCAATCAGCCCCAGCATTTT. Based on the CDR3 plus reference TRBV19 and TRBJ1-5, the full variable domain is DGGITQSPKYLFRKEGQNVTLSCEQNLNHDAMYWYRQDPGQGLRLIYYSQIVNDFQKGDIAEGYSVSREKKESFPLTVTSAQKNPTAFYLCASSTGQGGSRNQPQHFGDGTRLSIL.

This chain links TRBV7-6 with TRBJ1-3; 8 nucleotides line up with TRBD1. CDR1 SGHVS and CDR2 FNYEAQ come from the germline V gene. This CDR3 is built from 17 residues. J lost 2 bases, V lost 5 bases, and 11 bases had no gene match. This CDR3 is CASSNPRTGRAGNTIYF. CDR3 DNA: TGTGCCAGCAGCAACCCGCGGACAGGGAGGGCTGGAAACACCATATATTTT.

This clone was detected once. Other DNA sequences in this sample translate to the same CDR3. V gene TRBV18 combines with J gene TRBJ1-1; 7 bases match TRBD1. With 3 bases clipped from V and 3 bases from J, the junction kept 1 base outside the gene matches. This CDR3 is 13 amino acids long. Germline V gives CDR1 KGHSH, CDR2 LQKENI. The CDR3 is CASSPDRDTEAFF. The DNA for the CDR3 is TGTGCCAGCTCACCTGACAGGGACACTGAAGCTTTCTTT. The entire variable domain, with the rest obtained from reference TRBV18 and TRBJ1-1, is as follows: NAGVMQNPRHLVRRRGQEARLRCSPMKGHSHVYWYRQLPEEGLKFMVYLQKENIIDESGMPKERFSAEFPKEGPSILRIQQVVRGDSAAYFCASSPDRDTEAFFGQGTRLTVV.

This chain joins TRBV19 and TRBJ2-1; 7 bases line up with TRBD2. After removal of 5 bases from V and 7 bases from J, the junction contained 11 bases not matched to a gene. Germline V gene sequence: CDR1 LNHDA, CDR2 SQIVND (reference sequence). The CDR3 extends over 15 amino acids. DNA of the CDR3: TGTGCCAGTAGTCTGTCTGGCGGGAGAGGGAATGAGCAGTTCTTC. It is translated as CASSLSGGRGNEQFF.

The CDR3 is CAYSRNTGELFF. The CDR3 region has the DNA TGTGCCTACTCCCGGAACACCGGGGAGCTGTTTTTT. The chain links TRBV30 to TRBJ2-2, with D hard to call. V was pared by 7 bases and J by 1 base, with 7 bases between. The germline gives CDR1 GTSNPN, CDR2 SVGIG (reference sequence). This CDR3 comprises 12 residues.

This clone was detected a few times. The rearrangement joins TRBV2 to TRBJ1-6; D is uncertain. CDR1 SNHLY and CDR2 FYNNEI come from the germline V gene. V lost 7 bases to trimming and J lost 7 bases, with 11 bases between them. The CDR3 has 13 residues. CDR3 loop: CASKEDVNSPLHF. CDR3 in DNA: TGTGCCAGCAAGGAGGACGTCAATTCACCCCTCCACTTT.

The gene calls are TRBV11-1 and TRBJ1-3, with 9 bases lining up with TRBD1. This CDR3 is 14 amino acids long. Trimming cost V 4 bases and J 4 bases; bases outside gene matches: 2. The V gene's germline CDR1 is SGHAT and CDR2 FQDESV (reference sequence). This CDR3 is CASSYGQGGNTIYF. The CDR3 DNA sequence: TGTGCCAGCAGCTACGGACAGGGGGGAAACACCATATATTTT.

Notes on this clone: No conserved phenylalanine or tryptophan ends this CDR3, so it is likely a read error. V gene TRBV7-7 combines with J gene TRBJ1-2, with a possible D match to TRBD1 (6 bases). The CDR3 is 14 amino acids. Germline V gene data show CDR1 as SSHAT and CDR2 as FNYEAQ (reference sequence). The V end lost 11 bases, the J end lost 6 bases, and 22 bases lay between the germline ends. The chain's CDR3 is CARRTGSETNGYTV. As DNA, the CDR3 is TGTGCCCGGCGCACAGGGTCCGAAACGAATGGCTACACCGTC.

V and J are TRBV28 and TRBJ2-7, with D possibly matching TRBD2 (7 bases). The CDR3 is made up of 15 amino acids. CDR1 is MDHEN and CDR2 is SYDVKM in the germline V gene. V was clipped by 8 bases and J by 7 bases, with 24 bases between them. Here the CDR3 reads CASPPHRGGLGEQYF. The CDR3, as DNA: TGTGCCAGCCCCCCGCATAGGGGGGGGCTGGGGGAGCAGTACTTC.

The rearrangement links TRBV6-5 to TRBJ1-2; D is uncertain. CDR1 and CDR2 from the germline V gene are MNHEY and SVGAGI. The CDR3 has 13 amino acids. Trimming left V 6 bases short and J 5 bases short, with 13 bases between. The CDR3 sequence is CASRQTRYYGYTF. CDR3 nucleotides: TGTGCCAGCAGACAGACCAGATATTATGGCTACACCTTC.

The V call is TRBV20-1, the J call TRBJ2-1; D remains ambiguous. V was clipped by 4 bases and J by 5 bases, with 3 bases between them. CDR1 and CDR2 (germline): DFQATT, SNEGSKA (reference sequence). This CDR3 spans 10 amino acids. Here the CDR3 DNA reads TGCAGTGCTAAAAACAATGAGCAGTTCTTC. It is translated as CSAKNNEQFF.

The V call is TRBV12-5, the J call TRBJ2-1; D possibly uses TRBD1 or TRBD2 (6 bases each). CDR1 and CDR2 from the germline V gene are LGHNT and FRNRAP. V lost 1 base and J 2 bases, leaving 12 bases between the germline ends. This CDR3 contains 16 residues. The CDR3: CASGLATGAAYNEQFF. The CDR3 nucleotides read TGTGCTAGTGGTTTGGCAACGGGGGCCGCCTACAATGAGCAGTTCTTC.

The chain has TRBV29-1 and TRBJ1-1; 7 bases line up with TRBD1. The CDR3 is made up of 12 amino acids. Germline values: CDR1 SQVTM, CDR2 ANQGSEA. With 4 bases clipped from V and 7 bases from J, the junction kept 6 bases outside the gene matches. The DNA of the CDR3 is TGCAGCGTTGGGGCTAGGACAGGTGAAGCTTTCTTT. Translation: CSVGARTGEAFF.

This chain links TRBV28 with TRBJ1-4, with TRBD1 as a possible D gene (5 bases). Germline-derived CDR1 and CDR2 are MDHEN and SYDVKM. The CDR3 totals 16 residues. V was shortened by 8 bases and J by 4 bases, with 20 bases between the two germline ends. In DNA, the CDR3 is TGTGCCAGCGGATTCCGGGGTCTGAGGGGTAATGAAAAACTGTTTTTT. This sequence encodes CASGFRGLRGNEKLFF. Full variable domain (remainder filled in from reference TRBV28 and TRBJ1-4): DVKVTQSSRYLVKRTGEKVFLECVQDMDHENMFWYRQDPGLGLRLIYFSYDVKMKEKGDIPEGYSVSREKKERFSLILESASTNQTSMYLCASGFRGLRGNEKLFFGSGTQLSVL.